This T cell receptor beta chain came from a study of regulatory T cells in long-lasting Graves disease. The study's findings and limits: Between persistent patients, a few thousand public clonotypes were shared, exceeding the approximately 870 shared between new patients. TCR diversity in persistent Graves' patients was below that of newly diagnosed ones. There was favoring of TRBV28, TRBJ1-2 and TRBJ2-5 in persistent disease.

Time point: newly diagnosed GD, antithyroid drugs for less than 3 months. The TCR library used RNA extracted from PBMCs. Building of the TCR beta libraries involved iRepertoire HTBI primers and Arm-PCR of CDR3 regions. TCRdb fed the multiplex PCR reads into MiXCR, producing one record per CDR3 protein. The sample lists about 460,000 distinct CDR3 sequences, 14% seen once, with under 20% in the top ten. This CDR3 spans 16 amino acids. The germline V gene has CDR1 SGHRS and CDR2 YFSETQ. The V gene end was trimmed by 4 bases and the J gene end by 5 bases; junction bases not matched to a gene: 14. Only a few counts were recorded for this clonotype. Antigen: not known. These records were also assigned to another study, of T cells in Graves' hyperthyroidism and ophthalmopathy. As that report states: Blood also showed most of the thyroid clonotypes that were expanded above 0.001.

V and J are TRBV5-1 and TRBJ1-1; 7 positions match TRBD1. This material consisted of peripheral blood mononuclear cells (PBMCs), taken at new diagnosis, from a patient treated with antithyroid drugs. The sequence came from a woman aged 50 to 60 with Graves disease. CDR3 in DNA: TGCGCCAGCAGCCTGGACAGGTCTACCCAGGGGACTGAAGCTTTCTTT. Protein product: CASSLDRSTQGTEAFF. Variable domain in full (rest from reference TRBV5-1 and TRBJ1-1): KAGVTQTPRYLIKTRGQQVTLSCSPISGHRSVSWYQQTPGQGLQFLFEYFSETQRNKGNFPGRFSGRQFSNSRSEMNVSTLELGDSALYLCASSLDRSTQGTEAFFGQGTRLTVV.